Listed below are T cell receptor beta chains from one sample, sequenced in a study of graft-versus-host responses after intestinal transplantation. Assay: immunoSEQ multiplex PCR; the TCRdb copy retains only in-frame clones and omits some. The sample shows 20,000 to 25,000 clones, 50% to 65% of them seen only once. This specimen was alloreactive CD4+ T cells from a mixed lymphocyte reaction culture, taken before intestinal transplant. The receptors shown here come from a human patient who received an intestinal transplant. The CDR3 runs from the conserved cysteine through the conserved F or W. The order of the fields is V gene, J gene, CDR3 protein.

>TRBV30|TRBJ2-3
CAWSIGGVDTQYF
>TRBV10-1|TRBJ1-3
CASQGSTGNTIYF
>TRBV10-3|TRBJ2-7
CAISESPGGPYEQYF
>TRBV7-2|TRBJ2-3
CASSFRTGGADTQYF
>TRBV4-3|TRBJ1-2
CASSQDRRLGYTF
>TRBV5-1|TRBJ1-2
CASSLGQPLYGYTF
>TRBV28|TRBJ1-2
CASSDHPGQGNYGYTF
>TRBV5-1|TRBJ1-2
CASQPGQGVGYTF
>TRBV11-2|TRBJ2-7
CASSLGLAVYEQYF
>TRBV2|TRBJ2-3
CASRARWGQGGTDTQYF
>TRBV11-2|TRBJ2-7
CASSSNPTPLGSYEQYF
>TRBV5-1|TRBJ2-7
CASSLGSGIAYEQYF
>TRBV5-8|TRBJ1-2
CASSLAGRVSGYTF
>TRBV18|TRBJ2-5
CASSLGRQETQYF
>TRBV29-1|TRBJ2-4
CSVEGPGDIQYF
>TRBV5-6|TRBJ1-2
CASSHRGRGGVDYGYTF
>TRBV10-3|TRBJ2-1
CAISESTSGSYNEQFF
>TRBV5-1|TRBJ2-5
CASRPGIPWETQYF
>TRBV30|TRBJ2-7
CAWSDPTGEYF
>TRBV5-1|TRBJ1-1
CASSLQLTNTEAFF
>TRBV6-1|TRBJ2-7
CASSEQPGPYEQYF
>TRBV7-2|TRBJ1-2
CASSYDRGIYGYTF
>TRBV19|TRBJ1-1
CASSDRGLTEAFF
>TRBV7-2|TRBJ1-5
CASSLVTGTQPQHF
>TRBV7-2|TRBJ1-5
CASSLRGSQPQHF
>TRBV6-5|TRBJ1-1
CASSYDRGQKNTEAFF
>TRBV18|TRBJ1-3
CASSLPTGAGNTIYF
>TRBV5-6|TRBJ1-2
CASSLAEGTRGYTF
>TRBV30|TRBJ1-2
CAWSPAYRGWGYGYTF
>TRBV5-1|TRBJ2-2
CASSLDLRGTGELFF
>TRBV18|TRBJ1-2
CASSPYEGHLRHTF
>TRBV6-1|TRBJ2-1
CATRFGSFLDEQFF
>TRBV7-9|TRBJ1-1
CASSLFGNEAFF
>TRBV7-2|TRBJ2-5
CASSSKIRQGRGQETQYF
>TRBV6-8|TRBJ1-5
CASSQTGNQPQHF
>TRBV6-6|TRBJ1-2
CASSYGDRTFYGYTF
>TRBV30|TRBJ2-5
CAWSVAGDGTQYF
>TRBV7-6|TRBJ2-3
CASSLAFATDTQYF
>TRBV4-3|TRBJ2-3
CASSQERGTPQDTQYF
>TRBV7-9|TRBJ1-1
CASSRIIGGEAFF
>TRBV2|TRBJ2-5
CASSEALRAGGTQYF
>TRBV9|TRBJ2-7
CASSVAPTTHSTYEQYF
>TRBV18|TRBJ2-7
CASSPPSGTGVRYEQYF
>TRBV28|TRBJ2-3
CASSQGTSGRASTDTQYF